This TCR beta chain was sequenced in a study of blood T cell repertoires in COVID-19 (dated by TCRdb to 2018 to 2020). Notes on the research overall: Samples from collaborators originated in the United States, Italy and Spain and spanned both the acute and convalescent phases of COVID-19. The material from the prospective study consisted of cDNA or gDNA derived from T cells, B-cell-depleted T cells, or PBMCs. The dataset comprised deeply sampled blood TCRbeta repertoires from subjects exposed to, actively infected with, or recovered from COVID-19. The repertoires were made available in a free public database intended to serve as a resource for research on the immune response to SARS-CoV-2. The samples were drawn from two sources: the first 160 participants of the ongoing ImmuneRACE study, and approximately 1,300 subjects contributed by 6 global collaborators. A de-identified subject ID, COVID-19 status, age in years and sex were almost always included in the sample metadata. HLA class I and class II types, where available, came from metadata supplied by the sample provider rather than from assay-based typing.

General conclusions and limits of the study: How much clinical and demographic metadata was included differed by source and by participant, and the metadata was provided uncurated.

Each collaborating institution followed its own protocols to collect whole blood in K2EDTA tubes. For TCRbeta analysis, collaborator samples were shipped as frozen whole blood, as isolated PBMCs, or as DNA extracted from either sample type. With regard to this clone: The antigen it recognizes is unknown. Base-call qualities are not available, and no considerably larger clone is one nucleotide away.

The germline V gene encodes CDR1 SGHRS and CDR2 YFSETQ. The germline V and J ends show losses of 0 bases and 5 bases respectively, and no gene match explains 4 bases of the junction. Including cysteine and phenylalanine, the CDR3 has 14 amino acids. This entry keeps only the CDR3 DNA: 42 bases, framed from base 1. TCRbeta CDR3 regions were amplified from genomic DNA using the immunoSEQ Assay, a bias-controlled multiplex PCR. The paper's data handling went like this. The number of nucleated cells in each sample was estimated from the amplification of reference gene primers within the assay. To quantify the absolute abundance of each unique TCRbeta CDR3 rearrangement, sequence reads were collapsed and filtered. For each sample, productive Simpson clonality was calculated as the square root of Simpson's diversity index over productive rearrangements. TCRdb retrieved this table from immuneACCESS and kept in-frame rearrangements only. Not all clones are present; in checked studies, unresolved V genes account for under half, and no reason is known for the remainder. V and J calls and clone size are those listed in that table; D and trimming were worked out from the DNA. The sample table holds more than 140,000 clones, of which 88% were seen once. The ten largest clones capture 1.5% to 1.7% of the sample.

The TCR was taken from a woman aged 55-70 years with acute or convalescent COVID-19. The rearranged chain carries TRBV5-1 and TRBJ1-1; 7 bases in the junction line up with TRBD1. The material sequenced was peripheral blood. The DNA sequence is TGCGCCAGCAGCTTGGGGACAGGCTGGACTGAAGCTTTCTTT. The encoded protein is CASSLGTGWTEAFF.